Below, one T cell receptor beta chain is given with its context. Antigen: not known. Data came from immunoSEQ multiplex PCR; TCRdb stores just in-frame clones and leaves some out. The data hold about 350,000 clones, with 88% observed a single time. The data were taken from a study of Ad26.COV2.S vaccination and SARS-CoV-2 variants. Broader study findings: Analytic work on TCR breadth and depth might have understated the full extent of total T cell responses.

Regarding treatment: around 19 received Ad26.COV2.S at low or high dose, single or two shots; several received placebo; per-sample allocation not given. All samples were drawn on day 63, counting from the first vaccine or placebo injection. J gave up 7 bases and V 4 bases, and 12 bases lay outside the gene matches. The CDR3 is 16 residues long. The germline V gene has CDR1 SGHDT and CDR2 YYEEEE. The sequencing used peripheral blood, collected in a trial of Ad26.COV2.S vaccine versus placebo. This receptor was taken from a person between 18 and 60 years old who received the Ad26.COV2.S COVID-19 vaccine or a placebo. The chain is built from TRBV5-6 and TRBJ2-3; 10 nucleotides match TRBD1. DNA of the CDR3: TGTGCCAGCAGCCCGACGGCCGGGACAGGGGACTATACGCAGTATTTT. This codes for CASSPTAGTGDYTQYF.